This T cell receptor beta chain emerged from a study of regulatory T cells in long-lasting Graves disease (dated by TCRdb to the early 2020s). Notes on the research overall: In the newly diagnosed Graves' disease group, patients had been taking antithyroid drugs for less than 3 months. Peripheral blood TCR sequencing and RNA sequencing compared persistent Graves' disease patients with newly diagnosed Graves' disease patients. The study took place in China and was registered as a clinical trial. A total of 35 or so samples were covered by TCR sequencing, comprising some 13 persistent and around 20 newly diagnosed Graves' disease patients.

The time point label of this sample denotes: newly diagnosed GD, antithyroid drugs for less than 3 months. RNA was extracted from PBMCs in TRIzol for both TCR sequencing and RNA sequencing. Graves' disease was diagnosed according to American Thyroid Association guidelines. The patients came from an endocrinology department in Xi'an, China. From each patient, nine milliliters of peripheral blood was collected into an EDTA anticoagulant tube. Ficoll Paque Plus density gradient separation was used to isolate PBMCs, and no further T cell sorting was performed. An Agilent 2100 Bioanalyzer and agarose gel were used to check RNA quality, while a NanoDrop 2000 measured RNA concentration. The method was multiplex PCR. Data came from an Illumina HiSeq 4000. CDR3 regions were amplified by Arm-PCR with iRepertoire HTBI primers to construct TCR beta libraries. Gel purification was performed on PCR products prior to sequencing. Turning to the authors' computational methods: A total of 62 TRBV and some 15 TRBJ segments were identified across samples and were used for gene usage analysis of CDR3 amino acid clonotypes. COPE and FqMerger were used to merge the filtered high-quality paired reads into contigs. BLAST was used to align contigs to the IMGT TRBV, TRBD and TRBJ reference genes, and CDR3 was defined following IMGT. Clonotypes above 0.1% frequency were classified as highly expanded clones. Repertoire diversity was measured by Shannon entropy, and V-J evenness by the Gini coefficient. Clonotypes shared by more than one individual were considered public. In TCRdb, the public reads were trimmed at Q25 with fastp and aligned with MiXCR, with productive beta chains retained. Merged by CDR3 protein, the rows form single entries marked with the most common genes and DNA. For this entry, the V and J calls and clone size follow TCRdb and not the study's own pipeline. This sample comprises about 540,000 distinct CDR3 sequences, 13% of them detected only once. Clones ranked in the top ten supply roughly 10% of the sample.

CDR1 and CDR2, looked up from the germline V gene, are SNHLY and FYNNEI. Its CDR3 holds 13 amino acids, cysteine through phenylalanine. The read is trimmed to its CDR3 DNA, 39 bases read in frame from base 1. For this clonotype: Its antigen target is currently unknown. This clone may be a read error of a much larger clone one base away.

General conclusions and limits of the study: Sequencing and analysis were restricted to the TCR beta chain. Compared with newly diagnosed patients, patients with persistent Graves' disease had lower TCR Shannon entropy and fewer highly expanded clones, which suggests clonal expansion. Preferential use of TRBV28, TRBJ1-2 and TRBJ2-5 was observed in persistent disease, whereas TRBV20-1 and TRBJ2-1 were favored in newly diagnosed disease. The authors acknowledged the small sample size as a limitation that may reduce accuracy. Persistent patients shared more public clonotypes among themselves (2,741) than newly diagnosed patients did (nearly 1,000). Only peripheral blood was studied, because thyroid tissue, the primary lesion, was inaccessible.

These data also formed part of another study, on T cells in Graves' hyperthyroidism and ophthalmopathy. The other study reports the following: Graves' hyperthyroidism was defined as stable when no progression to ophthalmopathy occurred over 18 months of follow-up. Hyperthyroidism patients were newly diagnosed, with disease duration under 2 months, and aged 18 to 65 years. Any patient with an uncontrolled infection, another autoimmune disease, pregnancy or lactation was excluded. Diagnoses were based on clinical symptoms, serum thyroxine and TRAb, thyroid ultrasound and orbital computed tomography. For the first round of RT-PCR on the TCR CDR3, the HTBI primer set was used together with the Qiagen OneStep RT-PCR kit. Most expanded thyroid clonotypes (frequency above 0.001) were also found in blood, which suggests that blood repertoires may mirror thyroid immune responses. A 13 V-J signature model separated ophthalmopathy from stable hyperthyroidism, with around 91% sensitivity and 81% to 82% specificity in cross-validation and 80%/75% in testing. In validation, progression to ophthalmopathy was predicted by the model with nearly 71% sensitivity and 72.22% specificity, a median of about 6 months before onset. To identify distinguishing TCR V-J signatures, a discovery cohort of about 100 patients was used, comprising 43 with Graves' ophthalmopathy and 57 with stable Graves' hyperthyroidism. Prospective prediction of ophthalmopathy was tested in an independent validation cohort of some 20 hyperthyroidism patients and roughly 16 patients who later progressed to ophthalmopathy. The 90 or so discovery patients were randomly split 7:3 into training and test sets. In six Graves' hyperthyroidism patients, the study also compared T-cell repertoires from thyroid tissue with T-cell repertoires from blood. Once sampling was done, hyperthyroidism patients were given methimazole at a starting dose of 30 mg daily, whereas ophthalmopathy patients were given high-dose intravenous methylprednisolone. A second multiplex PCR round built the libraries, followed by size selection and purification. Libraries were sequenced paired-end with 100 bp reads on an Illumina HiSeq2000. SOAPnuke was used to process the raw data, with reads discarded if the reads contained adapters or uncalled bases, had a mean Phred below 15, or lacked an exact constant-primer or identifier match. COPE v1.2.5 was used to merge high-quality paired reads, and clonotypes were defined as unique nucleotide sequences. MiTCR v1.1 was used to align clonotypes to the IMGT TRBV, TRBD and TRBJ reference segments. Analysis was restricted to V-J combinations with a frequency above 0.0001, which covered roughly 99% of repertoires. The TCS score was defined as the ratio of F50 (clonal expansion) to E x V (chaos), calculated using BLOSUM62-based TCRdist between CDR3 peptides within each V-J. Welch's t-statistics and random forest reduced some 510 V-J features to around 14, which were used in a naive Bayes classifier (R e1071). Sample size was not statistically predetermined, and investigators were not blinded to group allocation. The paper reports TCR Vbeta CDR3 sequencing of more than 120 peripheral blood samples: 43 ophthalmopathy, about 75 hyperthyroidism and approximately 17 progressor patients.

The V gene is TRBV2 and the J gene is TRBJ1-2; the best D guess is TRBD1, with 5 bases matching. This sequence originates from a man aged 25-45 years with Graves disease. Donor details come from another sample of the same person, matched by shared clones. Sequencing was performed on peripheral blood mononuclear cells (PBMCs), taken at new diagnosis, from a patient treated with antithyroid drugs. In nucleotide form, the sequence is TGTGCCGGCAGTACAGGACAATCGTATGACTACACCTTC. It is translated as CAGSTGQSYDYTF.